The 9 T cell receptor beta chains reported below all come from one sample, sequenced in a study of long-term antiretroviral therapy in people with HIV. Version v3.0 of the immunoSEQ assay was performed at survey level. Repertoires were generated with immunoSEQ multiplex PCR, while TCRdb's copy carries only in-frame clones and drops some. This repertoire shows around 8,000 clones, approximately 80% found once; its top ten account for approximately 16%. Source: unsorted PBMCs, taken 0.1 years after starting antiretroviral therapy. The receptors here all came from a man aged 40-50 years with HIV.

The chain combines TRBV30 with TRBJ1-2; perhaps TRBD1 as D (5 bases). The germline V and J ends were trimmed by 1 base and 0 bases, with 9 bases remaining between them. The CDR3 runs 14 residues. Germline values: CDR1 GTSNPN, CDR2 SVGIG (reference sequence). The CDR3 nucleotides are TGTGCCTGGAGTGGCAGGGTAACTAACTATGGCTACACCTTC. Amino acids: CAWSGRVTNYGYTF.

V gene TRBV7-8 combines with J gene TRBJ2-7; 15 nucleotides match TRBD2. The CDR3 extends over 16 amino acids. Germline V gene data show CDR1 as SGHVS and CDR2 as FQNEAQ. V dropped 5 bases and J dropped 2; count of bases not matched to a gene: 4. CDR3 DNA sequence: TGTGCCAGCAGCCTCTGGACTAGCGGGGGGGCCTACGAGCAGTACTTC. This encodes CASSLWTSGGAYEQYF.

In this sample, this clone turned up a few times. The chain recombines TRBV11-2 with TRBJ2-3; 11 bases line up with TRBD2. The ends lost 4 bases at V and 6 bases at J; junction bases unmatched: 9. This CDR3 has 16 residues. Germline V CDR1 and CDR2: SGHAT, FQNNGV. CDR3 residues: CASSSHHSGGGDTQYF. CDR3 sequence (DNA): TGTGCCAGCAGCTCACACCATAGCGGGGGGGGCGATACGCAGTATTTT. The entire variable domain, with the rest obtained from reference TRBV11-2 and TRBJ2-3, is as follows: EAGVAQSPRYKIIEKRQSVAFWCNPISGHATLYWYQQILGQGPKLLIQFQNNGVVDDSQLPKDRFSAERLKGVDSTLKIQPAKLEDSAVYLCASSSHHSGGGDTQYFGPGTRLTVL.

This clone turned up a few times. V usage is TRBV4-1 and J usage is TRBJ1-2; 8 nucleotides agree with TRBD1. This CDR3 has 14 amino acids. V was clipped by 2 bases and J by 3 bases; unmatched bases: 2. Germline V lookup: CDR1 MGHRA, CDR2 YSYEKL. CDR3 bases: TGCGCCAGCAGCCAACAGACAGGGGACTATGGCTACACCTTC. It translates to CASSQQTGDYGYTF.

This chain uses TRBV7-2 with TRBJ1-1, with D possibly being TRBD1 (6 bases). V was shortened by 7 bases and J by 4 bases, with 16 bases between the two germline ends. Germline-derived CDR1 and CDR2 are SGHTA and FQGNSA. The CDR3 contains 14 residues. The CDR3 loop is CASTLGGQVTEAFF. The CDR3 DNA follows: TGTGCCAGCACCCTCGGGGGGCAGGTCACTGAAGCTTTCTTT. Together with reference TRBV7-2 and TRBJ1-1, the CDR3 gives the full variable domain: GAGVSQSPSNKVTEKGKDVELRCDPISGHTALYWYRQSLGQGLEFLIYFQGNSAPDKSGLPSDRFSAERTGGSVSTLTIQRTQQEDSAVYLCASTLGGQVTEAFFGQGTRLTVV.

The rearrangement links TRBV5-6 to TRBJ2-7, with 7 bases lining up with TRBD2. Germline assignment: CDR1 SGHDT and CDR2 YYEEEE. The length of the CDR3 is 16 residues. V shed 6 bases, J shed 3 bases, and the junction held 15 bases outside the gene matches. The CDR3 region is CASTGSGGRAYYEQYF. The CDR3 DNA sequence: TGTGCCAGCACCGGCTCGGGGGGTCGGGCCTACTACGAGCAGTACTTC. The full variable domain, in which reference TRBV5-6 and TRBJ2-7 provide the parts outside the CDR3, is DAGVTQSPTHLIKTRGQQVTLRCSPKSGHDTVSWYQQALGQGPQFIFQYYEEEERQRGNFPDRFSGHQFPNYSSELNVNALLLGDSALYLCASTGSGGRAYYEQYFGPGTRLTVT.

By share, this clone counts as medium-sized (0.01 to 0.1%). CDR3 loop: CASSDPWGANTGELFF. Written as DNA, the CDR3 is TGTGCCAGCAGTGATCCATGGGGAGCGAACACCGGGGAGCTGTTTTTT. This chain connects TRBV6-1 to TRBJ2-2; a possible D gene is TRBD2 (5 bases). The CDR3 covers 16 residues. From germline, CDR1 is MNHNS and CDR2 SASEGT. Trimming shortened V by 3 bases and J by 0 bases, and 11 bases separated the two germline ends.

In this sample, this clone turned up once. V is TRBV18 and J is TRBJ2-7, with 7 positions matching TRBD2. The CDR3 length is 14 residues. The germline gives CDR1 KGHSH, CDR2 LQKENI. Unmatched junction bases numbered 4, after V lost 3 bases and J lost 2 bases. CDR3 sequence: CASSPGGSPYEQYF. DNA for the CDR3: TGTGCCAGCTCACCGGGGGGGTCACCCTACGAGCAGTACTTC.

For the CDR3, the DNA is TGTGCCACCGCACCCTCTCCCTCAGGGGAGCAGTACTTC. Protein product: CATAPSPSGEQYF. The chain recombines TRBV18 with TRBJ2-7; weak D call: TRBD1 (5 bases). Between the trimmed V and J ends, which lost 10 bases and 7 bases, there was a span of 20 bases. The CDR3 runs 13 residues. In germline, CDR1 is KGHSH, CDR2 LQKENI.